The 30 T cell receptor beta chains below all came from one sample that was sequenced in a study of CD4 T cells in relation to SARS-CoV-2 and coronaviruses. The method was immunoSEQ multiplex PCR; TCRdb's version includes in-frame clones alone and lacks a portion of them. The repertoire holds 40,000 to 50,000 clones, 84% seen once, with 0.95% to 1.5% in the top ten. These TCRs are of unknown antigen specificity. The specimen was naive CD4+ T cells from PBMCs, cultured in vitro. Described subset: naive CD4+ T cells isolated by negative enrichment. The source of these receptors is an adult with COVID-19.

The chain employs TRBV10-3 and TRBJ2-3, with 10 bases matching TRBD2. CDR1 is ENHRY, CDR2 SYGVKD, per germline. V trimming: 7 bases; J trimming: 0 bases; junction bases outside the gene matches: 4. This CDR3 contains 15 residues. This CDR3 reads CAIKGTSASTDTQYF. The CDR3 DNA reads TGTGCCATCAAAGGGACTAGCGCTAGCACAGATACGCAGTATTTT.

The rearrangement joins TRBV5-1 to TRBJ2-7; TRBD2 matches at 7 bases. There are 11 residues in the CDR3. CDR1 is SGHRS, CDR2 YFSETQ, per germline. The junction had 0 bases not matched to a gene; V was cut back by 5 bases and J by 4 bases. CDR3 residues: CASRGGYEQYF. CDR3 bases: TGCGCCAGCAGGGGGGGGTACGAGCAGTACTTC.

The chain uses TRBV28 and TRBJ2-1; 15 nucleotides match TRBD2. Per the germline V gene, CDR1 is MDHEN and CDR2 is SYDVKM. With 5 bases clipped from V and 0 bases from J, the junction kept 11 bases outside the gene matches. The CDR3 consists of 20 residues. CDR3 loop: CASSDIGTSGRQSSYNEQFF. CDR3 DNA sequence: TGTGCCAGCAGTGATATAGGGACTAGCGGGAGGCAGAGCTCCTACAATGAGCAGTTCTTC. Combining the CDR3 with reference TRBV28 and TRBJ2-1 gives the whole variable domain DVKVTQSSRYLVKRTGEKVFLECVQDMDHENMFWYRQDPGLGLRLIYFSYDVKMKEKGDIPEGYSVSREKKERFSLILESASTNQTSMYLCASSDIGTSGRQSSYNEQFFGPGTRLTVL.

The V gene is TRBV3-1 (or the pseudogene TRBV3-2), the J gene TRBJ2-5; 10 bases align to TRBD2. Germline V gene sequence: CDR1 LGHDT, CDR2 YNNKEL (reference sequence). The CDR3 runs to 16 residues. The V and J ends lost 4 bases and 4 bases, in that order; junction bases with no gene match: 9. The CDR3 coding sequence is TGTGCCAGCAGCCTTAAGTTGGTAGCGGGGGGAGAGACCCAGTACTTC. Its translation is CASSLKLVAGGETQYF.

This sequence joins TRBV10-3 and TRBJ1-1, with 8 nucleotides matching TRBD1. V trimming: 6 bases; J trimming: 2 bases; junction bases outside the gene matches: 5. This CDR3 comprises 14 residues. Germline V gene data show CDR1 as ENHRY and CDR2 as SYGVKD. This chain's CDR3 is CAISGQGINTEAFF. The CDR3 DNA follows: TGTGCCATCAGCGGACAGGGAATAAACACTGAAGCTTTCTTT.

The J gene is TRBJ2-5, the V gene TRBV24-1; possibly TRBD1 for D (5 bases). The germline CDR1 and CDR2 sequences are KGHDR and SFDVKD. The length of the CDR3 is 13 residues. Trimming removed 4 bases at V and 3 bases at J, with 8 bases between. This CDR3 is CATSEAGKETQYF. Here the CDR3 DNA reads TGTGCCACCAGTGAGGCAGGGAAAGAGACCCAGTACTTC.

The chain joins TRBV19 to TRBJ1-1, with D possibly matching TRBD1 (6 bases). Germline V gene sequence: CDR1 LNHDA, CDR2 SQIVND (reference sequence). V lost 0 bases to trimming and J lost 1 base, with 9 bases between them. The CDR3 runs 15 residues. The CDR3: CASSIEGGRNTEAFF. CDR3 coding DNA: TGTGCCAGTAGTATAGAAGGGGGGCGGAACACTGAAGCTTTCTTT.

J is TRBJ1-1 and V is TRBV28; 9 positions agree with TRBD1. CDR3 length equals 17 residues. V lost 4 bases to trimming and J lost 1 base; unmatched junction nucleotides: 10. Looked up from germline, CDR1 is MDHEN and CDR2 is SYDVKM. Here the CDR3 reads CASSYLPGQGPNTEAFF. CDR3 in DNA: TGTGCCAGCAGTTACCTACCGGGACAGGGCCCGAACACTGAAGCTTTCTTT.

The chain employs TRBV10-3 and TRBJ2-7; 12 bases align to TRBD2. Losses at the gene ends were 1 base for V and 4 bases for J; bases not matched to a gene: 2. The CDR3 length is 15 residues. The germline V gene has CDR1 ENHRY and CDR2 SYGVKD. The CDR3 DNA is TGTGCCATCAGTGAGTGGACTAGCGGGATATACGAGCAGTACTTC. This encodes CAISEWTSGIYEQYF.

The chain combines TRBV2 with TRBJ1-3; TRBD1 might be the D (5 bases). Germline-derived CDR1 and CDR2 are SNHLY and FYNNEI. Trimming pared 6 bases from V and 0 bases from J, leaving 18 bases between. The CDR3 is made up of 17 amino acids. CDR3 amino acids: CASSYTPGRNSGNTIYF. In DNA, the CDR3 is TGTGCCAGCAGCTACACTCCGGGACGTAACTCTGGAAACACCATATATTTT.

This chain links TRBV10-3 with TRBJ2-2, with TRBD1 identical over 8 bases. This CDR3 spans 15 amino acids. V gave up 4 bases and J gave up 3 bases; unmatched junction bases: 4. Germline CDR1 and CDR2: ENHRY and SYGVKD. The CDR3 nucleotides are TGTGCCATCAGTGCACAGGACAGGGACACCGGGGAGCTGTTTTTT. Translating gives CAISAQDRDTGELFF.

This chain links TRBV28 with TRBJ1-2; 7 positions agree with TRBD1. CDR1 is MDHEN, CDR2 SYDVKM, per germline. The CDR3 is 15 residues long. The V and J ends lost 3 bases and 7 bases, in that order; junction bases with no gene match: 11. In DNA form, the CDR3 reads TGTGCCAGCAGTTTTGTGGAACAGGGGTTCTCTGGCTACACCTTC. Its translation is CASSFVEQGFSGYTF.

The J gene is TRBJ2-2, the V gene TRBV28; TRBD2 agrees at 10 bases. Germline V gives CDR1 MDHEN, CDR2 SYDVKM. The ends lost 6 bases at V and 6 bases at J; junction bases unmatched: 7. The CDR3 loop spans 15 amino acids. The CDR3 DNA is TGTGCCAGCAGAACAAGCGGGGGGGTGTCCGGGGAGCTGTTTTTT. Translation gives CASRTSGGVSGELFF.

This clone was observed once. The V gene is TRBV5-1, the J gene TRBJ2-3; 9 positions agree with TRBD2. Unmatched junction bases numbered 7, after V lost 2 bases and J lost 3 bases. The CDR3 loop spans 16 amino acids. CDR1 is SGHRS, CDR2 YFSETQ, per germline. The CDR3, as DNA: TGCGCCAGCAGCTTTTTGGGGGCGGGAGGGACAGATACGCAGTATTTT. This translates into CASSFLGAGGTDTQYF.

The chain joins TRBV6-6 to TRBJ2-3; 9 nucleotides align to TRBD2. The ends lost 5 bases at V and 2 bases at J; junction bases unmatched: 17. From germline, CDR1 is MNHNY and CDR2 SVGAGI (reference sequence). The CDR3 spans 19 residues. CDR3 in DNA: TGTGCCAGCAGTCGTCAGACTAGCGGTTCACTCTTTCCCACAGATACGCAGTATTTT. This encodes CASSRQTSGSLFPTDTQYF.

The chain couples TRBV28 to TRBJ2-5; D possibly uses TRBD1 or TRBD2 (6 bases each). Germline-derived CDR1 and CDR2 are MDHEN and SYDVKM. The ends were cut back, 5 bases at V and 4 bases at J, with 14 bases in the middle. The CDR3 is made up of 14 amino acids. The CDR3 region is CASSLEGGAETQYF. The CDR3 coding sequence is TGTGCCAGCAGTCTTGAGGGGGGCGCAGAGACCCAGTACTTC.

This chain joins TRBV4-1 and TRBJ2-7, with TRBD1 matching 8 bases. CDR1 MGHRA and CDR2 YSYEKL come from the germline V gene. J lost 0 bases, V lost 3 bases, and 7 bases had no gene match. This CDR3 is 16 amino acids long. CDR3 coding DNA: TGCGCCAGCAGCCAGGCCCGGACAGGGTTCTCCTACGAGCAGTACTTC. It is translated as CASSQARTGFSYEQYF.

The chain uses TRBV7-3 and TRBJ2-7, with 12 bases fitting TRBD2. This CDR3 has 15 residues. Germline values: CDR1 SGHTA, CDR2 FQGTGA. V shed 3 bases, J shed 3 bases, and the junction held 3 bases outside the gene matches. In nucleotides, the CDR3 is TGTGCCAGCAGCTTGACTAGCGGGAGCAGCTACGAGCAGTACTTC. Amino acid sequence: CASSLTSGSSYEQYF.

The chain employs TRBV5-4 and TRBJ2-7, with D uncertain. V gave up 0 bases and J gave up 3 bases, with 16 bases separating them. The V gene's germline CDR1 is SGHNT and CDR2 YYREEE (reference sequence). This CDR3 has 16 residues. CDR3 residues: CASSLAGRNQYYEQYF. The DNA of the CDR3 is TGTGCCAGCAGCTTGGCGGGTAGGAATCAGTACTACGAGCAGTACTTC.

The V and J genes are TRBV7-3 and TRBJ2-2, with TRBD1 matching 8 bases. The germline CDR1 and CDR2 sequences are SGHTA and FQGTGA. The V gene end was trimmed by 5 bases and the J gene end by 7 bases; junction bases not matched to a gene: 12. CDR3 length: 16 amino acids. The CDR3 DNA sequence: TGTGCCAGCAGCCTCCGAGGACAGGGCCTCGACGGGGAGCTGTTTTTT. Protein: CASSLRGQGLDGELFF.

The rearrangement uses TRBV3-1 (or the pseudogene TRBV3-2) and TRBJ2-3; D is undetermined. Germline CDR1 is LGHDT and CDR2 is YNNKEL (reference sequence). V was shortened by 1 base and J by 3 bases, with 5 bases between the two germline ends. The CDR3 totals 13 residues. The DNA of the CDR3 is TGTGCCAGCAGCCAAGGTCGGACAGATACGCAGTATTTT. Translating it yields CASSQGRTDTQYF.

The chain recombines TRBV11-2 with TRBJ1-3; unclear D gene. The CDR3 extends over 14 amino acids. V lost 6 bases, J lost 0 bases, and 9 bases lay in between. Germline V gene lookup returns CDR1 SGHAT and CDR2 FQNNGV. The CDR3 spells CASRSRFSGNTIYF. The CDR3 DNA reads as TGTGCCAGCAGGTCCCGGTTCTCTGGAAACACCATATATTTT.

The DNA of the CDR3 is TGCGCCAGCACAACAGCGGCACGGGAGGGCCCCAACAATGAGCAGTTCTTC. The encoded protein is CASTTAAREGPNNEQFF. The chain employs TRBV10-1 and TRBJ2-1, with TRBD2 matching over 8 bases. CDR1 and CDR2 from the germline V gene are WNHNN and SYGVQD (reference sequence). V gave up 7 bases and J gave up 5 bases; unmatched junction bases: 16. There are 17 residues in the CDR3.

The V gene is TRBV18, the J gene TRBJ2-1; D is uncertain. The germline V gene encodes CDR1 KGHSH and CDR2 LQKENI. V lost 5 bases to trimming and J lost 6 bases, with 20 bases between them. This CDR3 is 16 amino acids long. Here the CDR3 DNA reads TGTGCCAGCTCAAATGGAGTAGGGCGCGGCAGCAATGAGCAGTTCTTC. It translates to CASSNGVGRGSNEQFF.

This clone came up once. The rearrangement links TRBV18 to TRBJ1-2, with 7 bases that match TRBD1. The CDR3 consists of 14 residues. CDR1 is KGHSH, CDR2 LQKENI, per germline. J lost 8 bases, V lost 0 bases, and 6 bases had no gene match. As DNA, the CDR3 is TGTGCCAGCTCACCACCCCACGACAGGGCAGGCTACACCTTC. The encoded protein is CASSPPHDRAGYTF.

The chain links TRBV6-4 to TRBJ1-1; D call uncertain. Trimming shortened V by 6 bases and J by 5 bases, and 16 bases separated the two germline ends. The V gene's germline CDR1 is MRHNA and CDR2 SNTAGT. The CDR3 has 14 amino acids. For the CDR3, the DNA is TGTGCCAGCAGCCCGAGAGCCTTTATGACTGAAGCTTTCTTT. It is translated as CASSPRAFMTEAFF.

This clone was observed once. The gene calls are TRBV30 and TRBJ2-7; D is ambiguous. This CDR3 spans 11 amino acids. The germline V gene encodes CDR1 GTSNPN and CDR2 SVGIG (reference sequence). Trimming took off 1 base at V and 6 bases at J, with 7 bases between the two ends. The CDR3 DNA reads TGTGCCTGGAGTGCGTACCTCGAGCAGTACTTC. Protein sequence: CAWSAYLEQYF.

The rearrangement joins TRBV18 to TRBJ2-3, with 7 bases lining up with TRBD2. Unmatched junction bases numbered 16, after V lost 2 bases and J lost 5 bases. CDR3 size: 18 residues. Germline CDR1 reads KGHSH; CDR2 reads LQKENI. Written as DNA, the CDR3 is TGTGCCAGCTCACCATTCCTATTGCGGGAGAAACTTCAAGATACGCAGTATTTT. It yields the protein CASSPFLLREKLQDTQYF.

This chain connects TRBV5-4 to TRBJ1-1; 9 bases fit TRBD1. The CDR3 runs to 14 residues. The germline V gene encodes CDR1 SGHNT and CDR2 YYREEE (reference sequence). The ends lost 1 base at V and 5 bases at J; junction bases unmatched: 3. CDR3 in amino acids: CASSLRDRGTEAFF. The CDR3 DNA sequence: TGTGCCAGCAGCTTGCGTGACAGGGGGACTGAAGCTTTCTTT.

This chain connects TRBV18 to TRBJ1-1; no firm D call. There are 13 residues in the CDR3. V lost 1 base and J lost 2, with 5 bases in between. The germline V gene has CDR1 KGHSH and CDR2 LQKENI. CDR3 amino acids: CASSPRINTEAFF. CDR3 in DNA: TGTGCCAGCTCACCACGAATAAACACTGAAGCTTTCTTT.